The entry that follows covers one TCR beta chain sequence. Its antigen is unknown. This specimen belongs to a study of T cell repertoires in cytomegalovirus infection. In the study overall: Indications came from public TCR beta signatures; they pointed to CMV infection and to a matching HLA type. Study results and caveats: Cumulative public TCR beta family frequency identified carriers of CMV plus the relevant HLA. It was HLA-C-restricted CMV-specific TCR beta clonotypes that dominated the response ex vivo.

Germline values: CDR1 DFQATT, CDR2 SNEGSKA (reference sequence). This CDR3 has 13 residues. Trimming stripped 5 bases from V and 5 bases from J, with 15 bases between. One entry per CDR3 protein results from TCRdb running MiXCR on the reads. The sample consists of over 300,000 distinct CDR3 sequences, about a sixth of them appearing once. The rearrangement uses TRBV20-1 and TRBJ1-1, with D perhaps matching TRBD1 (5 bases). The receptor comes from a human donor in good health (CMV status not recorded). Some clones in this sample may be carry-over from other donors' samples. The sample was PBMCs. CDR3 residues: CSAGRQIQTEAFF. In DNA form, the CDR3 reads TGCAGTGCTGGAAGACAGATACAAACTGAAGCTTTCTTT.